This entry lists 29 T cell receptor beta chains sequenced from one sample in a study of human T cells and chemical hapten exposure. TCRdb reprocessed the RACE reads via MiXCR and lists one record per CDR3 protein. The sample consists of roughly 100,000 distinct CDR3 sequences, about 12% of them appearing once. Time point in this sample: pre-sensitization, week 0. Treatment indicated: therapeutic diphenylcyclopropenone sensitization with weekly scalp DPC. The sequencing here drew on whole blood, taken in connection with sensitization to the hapten diphenylcyclopropenone (DPC). The receptors originated from a woman between 45 and 60 years old with alopecia areata. Some clones in this sample may be carry-over from other donors' samples.

V is TRBV3-1 and J is TRBJ1-5; D ambiguous. The V end was cut by 1 base, the J end by 4 bases, with 8 bases between. CDR3 length equals 14 residues. In germline, CDR1 is LGHDT, CDR2 YNNKEL (reference sequence). CDR3 sequence reads: CASSQVTSNQPQHF. CDR3 coding DNA: TGTGCCAGCAGCCAAGTAACGAGTAATCAGCCCCAGCATTTT.

This chain connects TRBV5-1 to TRBJ2-3; possible D gene TRBD2, 5 bases. Deletions cut 4 bases from V and 1 base from J, with 13 bases between. There are 15 residues in the CDR3. CDR1 and CDR2 (germline): SGHRS, YFSETQ. This CDR3 is CASSQDYHGTDTQYF. Written as DNA, the CDR3 is TGCGCCAGCAGCCAAGACTATCATGGCACAGATACGCAGTATTTT.

This clonotype showed up many times. The chain employs TRBV2 and TRBJ2-2; 7 bases map to TRBD1. This CDR3 comprises 16 residues. CDR1 SNHLY and CDR2 FYNNEI come from the germline V gene. Losses at the gene ends were 4 bases for V and 0 bases for J; bases not matched to a gene: 5. The DNA of the CDR3 is TGTGCCAGCAGTGCGACAGGGAAACCGAACACCGGGGAGCTGTTTTTT. This encodes CASSATGKPNTGELFF.

A remark on this clonotype: One end of the junction fails to match germline, which may point to a read error. The chain combines TRBV5-1 with TRBJ1-4; 7 nucleotides match TRBD1. The germline CDR1 and CDR2 sequences are SGHRS and YFSETQ. The CDR3 has 17 residues. The CDR3 DNA follows: TGCGCCAGCAGATTGGCATTTCGGGACAGAAAAAATGAAAAACTGTTTTTT. Amino acids: CASRLAFRDRKNEKLFF. Variable domain in full (rest from reference TRBV5-1 and TRBJ1-4): KAGVTQTPRYLIKTRGQQVTLSCSPISGHRSVSWYQQTPGQGLQFLFEYFSETQRNKGNFPGRFSGRQFSNSRSEMNVSTLELGDSALYLCASRLAFRDRKNEKLFFGSGTQLSVL.

This clonotype was picked up many times. The chain carries TRBV7-6 and TRBJ1-1, with D tentatively TRBD1 (6 bases). This CDR3 contains 14 residues. Germline V gene lookup returns CDR1 SGHVS and CDR2 FNYEAQ. V lost 5 bases, J lost 2 bases, and 12 bases lay in between. CDR3 residues: CASSLGQFNTEAFF. For the CDR3, the DNA is TGTGCCAGCAGCCTGGGACAATTTAACACTGAAGCTTTCTTT.

At least ten counts were recorded for this clonotype. V usage is TRBV5-1 and J usage is TRBJ2-3; D assignment may be TRBD1 or TRBD2 (6 bases each). The CDR3 runs to 16 residues. CDR1 is SGHRS, CDR2 YFSETQ, per germline. V shed 0 bases and J shed 5 bases, with 16 bases lying between them. The CDR3 nucleotides are TGCGCCAGCAGCTTGGCCGGGGGCCAGGGAGGAGATACGCAGTATTTT. This sequence encodes CASSLAGGQGGDTQYF.

The J gene is TRBJ1-1, the V gene TRBV7-6; tentative D call: TRBD1 (5 bases). CDR1 is SGHVS and CDR2 is FNYEAQ in the germline V gene. CDR3 length: 15 residues. Between the trimmed V and J ends, which lost 5 bases and 3 bases, there was a span of 16 bases. The CDR3 reads CASSPGLGGYTEAFF. The CDR3 region has the DNA TGTGCCAGCAGCCCCGGCTTGGGGGGGTACACTGAAGCTTTCTTT.

This clonotype was recorded many times. The chain combines TRBV15 with TRBJ1-6; no reliable D call. The CDR3 runs to 16 residues. The V gene lost 0 bases and the J gene lost 3 bases, with 9 bases spanning the gap. The germline V gene encodes CDR1 LNHNV and CDR2 YYDKDF (reference sequence). CDR3 protein: CATSRDSSLYNSPLHF. DNA of the CDR3: TGTGCCACCAGCAGAGATAGCAGCCTCTATAATTCACCCCTCCACTTT.

V is TRBV7-6 and J is TRBJ2-3, with a tentative D call TRBD1 (5 bases). V gave up 5 bases and J gave up 0 bases, with 12 bases separating them. CDR1 SGHVS and CDR2 FNYEAQ come from the germline V gene. The CDR3 is 15 residues long. CDR3 loop: CASSKQALSTDTQYF. The CDR3 DNA sequence: TGTGCCAGCAGCAAACAGGCCCTTAGCACAGATACGCAGTATTTT.

This clonotype turned up a few times. The chain uses TRBV4-3 and TRBJ2-1; D gene unclear. The CDR3 has 16 residues. CDR1 and CDR2 from the germline V gene are LGHNA and YSLEER. V shed 1 base and J shed 5 bases, with 15 bases lying between them. DNA of the CDR3: TGCGCCAGCAGCCAAGTCATGGGCCGAGGAGACAATGAGCAGTTCTTC. Translated: CASSQVMGRGDNEQFF.

The V gene is TRBV6-6, the J gene TRBJ2-5, with 9 bases lining up with TRBD2. Trimming took 6 bases from V and 0 from J; bases not matched to a gene: 5. CDR1 and CDR2 from the germline V gene are MNHNY and SVGAGI (reference sequence). The CDR3 consists of 15 residues. Written as DNA, the CDR3 is TGTGCCAGCAGCCGTAGCGGGGGCTACCAAGAGACCCAGTACTTC. The encoded protein is CASSRSGGYQETQYF.

The chain joins TRBV28 to TRBJ1-2; TRBD1 agrees at 8 bases. The CDR3 covers 18 residues. CDR1 MDHEN and CDR2 SYDVKM come from the germline V gene. V was clipped by 1 base and J by 4 bases; unmatched bases: 14. CDR3 loop: CASSLYRKGQESAYGYTF. The CDR3 DNA follows: TGTGCCAGCAGTTTATACCGCAAGGGACAGGAATCCGCCTATGGCTACACCTTC.

The CDR3 spells CASSEQQGATEAFF. Here the CDR3 DNA reads TGTGCCAGCAGTGAACAACAGGGGGCCACTGAAGCTTTCTTT. The chain recombines TRBV6-4 with TRBJ1-1, with 9 bases fitting TRBD1. The germline gives CDR1 MRHNA, CDR2 SNTAGT. The J segment lost 4 bases and the V segment lost 3 bases, leaving 3 bases of the junction unmatched. This CDR3 region has 14 residues.

This clonotype turned up a few times. The genes are TRBV7-9 and TRBJ2-1, with a tentative D call TRBD1 (5 bases). V was cut by 4 bases and J by 3 bases, with 22 bases left in between. This CDR3 has 18 amino acids. In germline, CDR1 is SEHNR, CDR2 FQNEAQ (reference sequence). The CDR3 is CASSSWIGAALDYNEQFF. CDR3 nucleotides: TGTGCCAGCAGCTCCTGGATTGGGGCAGCTCTCGACTACAATGAGCAGTTCTTC.

The chain uses TRBV7-6 and TRBJ2-5, with D hard to call. The germline V gene encodes CDR1 SGHVS and CDR2 FNYEAQ. The V gene lost 5 bases and the J gene lost 1 base, with 8 bases spanning the gap. This CDR3 region has 13 residues. CDR3 sequence reads: CASSMGRQETQYF. CDR3 DNA sequence: TGTGCCAGCAGCATGGGCCGCCAAGAGACCCAGTACTTC.

This clonotype has more than one count but fewer than ten. The rearrangement links TRBV5-1 to TRBJ2-5, with a possible D match to TRBD2 (5 bases). The ends were cut back, 4 bases at V and 3 bases at J, with 10 bases in the middle. The CDR3 has 13 residues. The germline V gene encodes CDR1 SGHRS and CDR2 YFSETQ. The CDR3 is CASSANGEETQYF. The CDR3 DNA is TGCGCCAGCAGCGCAAACGGGGAAGAGACCCAGTACTTC.

This clonotype showed up many times. The chain employs TRBV11-2 and TRBJ2-1, with D possibly being TRBD2 (6 bases). Trimming removed 4 bases at V and 5 bases at J, with 18 bases between. This CDR3 has 16 residues. Germline loops: CDR1 SGHAT, CDR2 FQNNGV. CDR3 protein: CASSSSGRPANNEQFF. The DNA of the CDR3 is TGTGCCAGCAGCTCTAGTGGGAGGCCGGCGAACAATGAGCAGTTCTTC.

The V and J genes are TRBV4-2 and TRBJ1-6; D not resolved. This CDR3 is 13 amino acids long. Trimming removed 0 bases from V and 7 bases from J, with 4 bases in between. CDR1 LGHNA and CDR2 YNFKEQ come from the germline V gene. The CDR3 protein is CASSQDVNSPLHF. The CDR3 region has the DNA TGTGCCAGCAGCCAAGATGTGAATTCACCCCTCCACTTT.

This chain connects TRBV6-5 to TRBJ1-6; D not resolved. Between the trimmed V and J ends, which lost 4 bases and 7 bases, there was a span of 17 bases. The CDR3 extends over 16 amino acids. Germline V lookup: CDR1 MNHEY, CDR2 SVGAGI. The CDR3 nucleotides read TGTGCCAGCAGTTTCCAGCCTACCGGCAGCAATTCACCCCTCCACTTT. This encodes CASSFQPTGSNSPLHF.

This clonotype was detected only a few times. V gene TRBV7-9 combines with J gene TRBJ2-5, with 7 bases lining up with TRBD1. Germline-derived CDR1 and CDR2 are SEHNR and FQNEAQ (reference sequence). The CDR3 is made up of 15 amino acids. V lost 4 bases and J lost 5; bases outside the gene matches: 10. Here the CDR3 reads CASSYRTEGAETQYF. The CDR3 nucleotides read TGTGCCAGCAGCTACCGGACCGAGGGGGCGGAGACCCAGTACTTC. Looking up the rest from reference TRBV7-9 and TRBJ2-5 gives the full variable domain: DTGVSQNPRHKITKRGQNVTFRCDPISEHNRLYWYRQTLGQGPEFLTYFQNEAQLEKSRLLSDRFSAERPKGSFSTLEIQRTEQGDSAMYLCASSYRTEGAETQYFGPGTRLLVL.

This chain connects TRBV27 to TRBJ2-3; D perhaps matches TRBD2 (6 bases). This CDR3 has 13 amino acids. V was trimmed by 8 bases and J by 3 bases, leaving 12 bases between them. CDR1 and CDR2 (germline): MNHEY, SMNVEV (reference sequence). DNA of the CDR3: TGTGCCAGCGGGGAGGTTGGGACAGATACGCAGTATTTT. Amino acids: CASGEVGTDTQYF.

This clonotype was detected ten times or more. The genes are TRBV29-1 and TRBJ2-5; 8 bases are a match to TRBD2. The V and J ends lost 4 bases and 0 bases, in that order; junction bases with no gene match: 4. In germline, CDR1 is SQVTM, CDR2 ANQGSEA. The CDR3 consists of 14 residues. The CDR3 region has the DNA TGCAGCGTTGGGGCTAGCGGGTACCAAGAGACCCAGTACTTC. Translating gives CSVGASGYQETQYF.

The J gene is TRBJ1-3, the V gene TRBV11-2; D unclear. Germline CDR1 is SGHAT and CDR2 is FQNNGV. This CDR3 comprises 16 residues. Trimming pared 1 base from V and 0 bases from J, leaving 10 bases between. CDR3 in amino acids: CASSLVGSRSGNTIYF. In DNA, the CDR3 is TGTGCCAGCAGCTTAGTTGGCAGCCGCTCTGGAAACACCATATATTTT.

This clonotype appeared a few times. This sequence joins TRBV4-1 and TRBJ2-2, with 9 bases lining up with TRBD1. CDR1 MGHRA and CDR2 YSYEKL come from the germline V gene. There are 14 residues in the CDR3. With V trimmed by 9 bases and J by 3 bases, 5 bases remained unmatched. CDR3 sequence reads: CASRQGEHTGELFF. The CDR3 DNA reads as TGCGCCAGTAGACAGGGGGAACACACCGGGGAGCTGTTTTTT.

The CDR3 bases are TGTGCCAGCATAAAAAACTTGACAGGCGGCCTCTACAATCAGCCCCAGCATTTT. Its translation is CASIKNLTGGLYNQPQHF. The rearrangement uses TRBV6-4 and TRBJ1-5; D perhaps matches TRBD1 (6 bases). Germline values: CDR1 MRHNA, CDR2 SNTAGT. The CDR3 loop spans 18 amino acids. The V gene lost 7 bases and the J gene lost 3 bases, with 25 bases spanning the gap.

The chain couples TRBV28 to TRBJ2-7; D call uncertain. The CDR3 loop spans 12 amino acids. The V gene's germline CDR1 is MDHEN and CDR2 SYDVKM. V gave up 2 bases and J gave up 4 bases, with 6 bases separating them. In DNA form, the CDR3 reads TGTGCCAGCAGTTTAATCCCATACGAGCAGTACTTC. Translated: CASSLIPYEQYF.

The rearrangement links TRBV27 to TRBJ2-7; 8 bases are a match to TRBD2. Germline CDR1 reads MNHEY; CDR2 reads SMNVEV (reference sequence). The CDR3 sequence is 15 residues long. The V and J ends lost 0 bases and 7 bases, in that order; junction bases with no gene match: 8. The CDR3 bases are TGTGCCAGCAGTTTATCGGCTAGCGGGCTGACGGAGCAGTACTTC. Residues: CASSLSASGLTEQYF.

Only a few counts were recorded for this clonotype. V and J are TRBV29-1 and TRBJ1-1, with D possibly TRBD1 on 6 matching bases. CDR1 is SQVTM, CDR2 ANQGSEA, per germline. Trimming took off 5 bases at V and 3 bases at J, with 13 bases between the two ends. The CDR3 has 13 residues. The CDR3 loop is CSVSQGRDTEAFF. CDR3 DNA sequence: TGCAGCGTTTCTCAGGGGAGGGACACTGAAGCTTTCTTT.

This clonotype came up many times. This chain joins TRBV11-2 and TRBJ2-3; D gene ambiguous. Germline V gene lookup returns CDR1 SGHAT and CDR2 FQNNGV. The CDR3 sequence is 12 residues long. V was clipped by 6 bases and J by 4 bases, with 8 bases between them. CDR3 sequence reads: CASSPEADTQYF. The CDR3 bases are TGTGCCAGCAGTCCCGAGGCAGATACGCAGTATTTT.